A single sample gave rise to the 25 T cell receptor beta chains below, sequenced in a study of T cell repertoires in cytomegalovirus infection (dated by TCRdb to the late 2010s). The instrument given in TCRdb is Illumina HiSeq 1500. Through fastp at Q25 and MiXCR, TCRdb rebuilt clones from the public reads, retaining in-frame beta chains. Rows with a matching CDR3 protein are joined into one entry that keeps the most common DNA and genes. For this sample there are around 99,000 distinct CDR3 sequences; around 31% appear just once. About 81% of the sample lies in the top ten. Taken with the paper, the label for treatment or condition translates to: in vitro stimulation with specific CMV peptide epitopes to enrich CMV-specific T cells. Which antigens these TCRs recognize remains unknown. Sequenced material: CD8+ T cells from cultured PBMCs, taken from culture after CMV antigen stimulation. The source of these receptors is a human donor in good health (CMV status not recorded). Some clones in this sample may be carry-over from other donors' samples.

The sample holds many counts of this clonotype. CDR3 bases: TGTGCCAGCAGTGAGGGAGGAAACCGTATGAACACTGAAGCTTTCTTT. Protein: CASSEGGNRMNTEAFF. The chain recombines TRBV6-1 with TRBJ1-1; no reliable D call. The ends were cut back, 3 bases at V and 0 bases at J, with 14 bases in the middle. The length of the CDR3 is 16 residues. CDR1 and CDR2 (germline): MNHNS, SASEGT.

This clonotype was detected a few times. The CDR3 loop reads CASSVGPGGDEQYF. CDR3 DNA: TGTGCCAGCAGCGTAGGCCCAGGGGGAGACGAGCAGTACTTC. This chain uses TRBV9 with TRBJ2-7, with 7 bases that match TRBD1. CDR3 size: 14 residues. Germline-derived CDR1 and CDR2 are SGDLS and YYNGEE. V was pared by 0 bases and J by 5 bases, with 5 bases of the junction left unmatched.

The table lists this clonotype with a few counts. The chain links TRBV4-1 to TRBJ1-2; D is unclear. There are 16 residues in the CDR3. Trimming cost V 0 bases and J 4 bases, with 15 bases left between them. The germline gives CDR1 MGHRA, CDR2 YSYEKL. CDR3 region: CASSQDLQDLLYGYTF. Written as DNA, the CDR3 is TGCGCCAGCAGCCAAGATTTGCAGGATTTACTCTATGGCTACACCTTC.

This clonotype occurred a few times. CDR3 amino acids: CASMRGAAEAFF. In DNA form, the CDR3 reads TGTGCCAGCATGAGGGGCGCGGCTGAAGCTTTCTTT. The chain uses TRBV7-8 and TRBJ1-1; D is perhaps TRBD1 (5 bases). Trimming pared 7 bases from V and 6 bases from J, leaving 12 bases between. The CDR3 consists of 12 residues. Germline V gene lookup returns CDR1 SGHVS and CDR2 FQNEAQ.

The V gene is TRBV12-3 or TRBV12-4, the J gene TRBJ2-1; D is unclear. The CDR3 spans 12 residues. V was shortened by 1 base and J by 13 bases, with 11 bases between the two germline ends. The CDR3 sequence: CASSLGGAGQFF. The CDR3 DNA is TGTGCCAGCAGTTTAGGTGGCGCTGGACAGTTCTTC.

The chain recombines TRBV14 with TRBJ2-7, with D perhaps matching TRBD1 (5 bases). Trimming cost V 1 base and J 2 bases, with 9 bases left between them. Germline V gene sequence: CDR1 SGHDN, CDR2 FVKESK. The CDR3 length is 14 residues. The CDR3 nucleotides are TGTGCCAGCAGCCAAGTGGCAGGGCCCTACGAGCAGTACTTC. Translating it yields CASSQVAGPYEQYF.

This clonotype was counted only a few times. The chain is built from TRBV7-2 and TRBJ2-7; 9 nucleotides agree with TRBD1. The germline CDR1 and CDR2 sequences are SGHTA and FQGNSA. The CDR3 is 14 residues long. Unmatched junction bases numbered 3, after V lost 2 bases and J lost 4 bases. The CDR3 DNA reads TGTGCCAGCAGCTTACTGACAGGGGGTTACGAGCAGTACTTC. As protein: CASSLLTGGYEQYF. Using reference TRBV7-2 and TRBJ2-7 for the parts outside the CDR3, the full variable domain is GAGVSQSPSNKVTEKGKDVELRCDPISGHTALYWYRQSLGQGLEFLIYFQGNSAPDKSGLPSDRFSAERTGGSVSTLTIQRTQQEDSAVYLCASSLLTGGYEQYFGPGTRLTVT.

The rearrangement links TRBV4-1 to TRBJ2-1; D is uncertain. The germline V and J ends were trimmed by 3 bases and 9 bases, with 12 bases remaining between them. CDR1 and CDR2 from the germline V gene are MGHRA and YSYEKL. The CDR3 covers 13 residues. The CDR3 region has the DNA TGCGCCAGCAGCCACTCCCAAGGCGGTGAGCAGTTCTTC. Encoded protein: CASSHSQGGEQFF.

The CDR3 DNA sequence: TGTGCCAGTAGTATAACCGCAGGGAACCATGGCTACACCTTC. It translates to CASSITAGNHGYTF. The gene calls are TRBV19 and TRBJ1-2; perhaps TRBD1 as D (5 bases). V was shortened by 2 bases and J by 6 bases, with 13 bases between the two germline ends. This CDR3 comprises 14 residues. Germline lookup yields CDR1 LNHDA and CDR2 SQIVND (reference sequence).

This clonotype came up many times. The J gene is TRBJ2-1, the V gene TRBV6-1; tentatively, D is TRBD2 (5 bases). Germline V lookup: CDR1 MNHNS, CDR2 SASEGT. The CDR3 extends over 14 amino acids. Trimming pared 3 bases from V and 4 bases from J, leaving 10 bases between. CDR3 sequence: CASSDSSGYNEQFF. The CDR3 DNA sequence: TGTGCCAGCAGTGATTCCAGCGGATACAATGAGCAGTTCTTC.

The sample holds a few counts of this clonotype. The chain carries TRBV10-3 and TRBJ2-4; D call uncertain. CDR3 size: 14 residues. The germline V gene encodes CDR1 ENHRY and CDR2 SYGVKD. The V gene lost 8 bases and the J gene lost 1 base, with 12 bases spanning the gap. CDR3 DNA: TGTGCCATCGGAGATCAAGGGGCCAAAAACATTCAGTACTTC. Translated, it gives CAIGDQGAKNIQYF.

The chain recombines TRBV7-6 with TRBJ2-7; D possibly corresponds to TRBD1 (6 bases). Looked up from germline, CDR1 is SGHVS and CDR2 is FNYEAQ. The V end lost 5 bases, the J end lost 1 base, and 12 bases lay between the germline ends. The CDR3 totals 14 residues. The CDR3 DNA is TGTGCCAGCAGCCCCCGGACAGAGTCCTACGAGCAGTACTTC. It yields the protein CASSPRTESYEQYF.

The chain employs TRBV27 and TRBJ1-2, with 10 bases lining up with TRBD1. V dropped 3 bases and J dropped 13; count of bases not matched to a gene: 11. The germline CDR1 and CDR2 sequences are MNHEY and SMNVEV (reference sequence). There are 14 residues in the CDR3. The CDR3 here is CASSFGGQGFSPTF. In DNA form, the CDR3 reads TGTGCCAGCAGTTTTGGGGGACAGGGGTTCAGTCCCACCTTC.

The table lists this clonotype with a few counts. The gene calls are TRBV15 and TRBJ1-5, with TRBD1 matching over 7 bases. V was pared by 1 base and J by 3 bases, with 3 bases of the junction left unmatched. The CDR3 is 15 amino acids. The V gene's germline CDR1 is LNHNV and CDR2 YYDKDF (reference sequence). DNA of the CDR3: TGTGCCACCAGCAGAGGGGACAGTGTCAATCAGCCCCAGCATTTT. It encodes CATSRGDSVNQPQHF.

The rearrangement joins TRBV7-9 to TRBJ2-3, with 7 bases lining up with TRBD2. Unmatched junction bases numbered 7, after V lost 2 bases and J lost 2 bases. CDR3 size: 16 residues. CDR1 is SEHNR, CDR2 FQNEAQ, per germline (reference sequence). CDR3 residues: CASSLSAGDFTDTQYF. In DNA, the CDR3 is TGTGCCAGCAGCTTAAGCGCGGGGGACTTCACAGATACGCAGTATTTT.

In nucleotides, the CDR3 is TGTGCCAGCAGTGAAGCCCCCGGGGGGGGGGAAACAGATACGCAGTATTTT. It encodes CASSEAPGGGETDTQYF. This chain connects TRBV2 to TRBJ2-3, with 8 bases fitting TRBD2. Trimming cost V 0 bases and J 3 bases; bases outside gene matches: 8. Germline CDR1 reads SNHLY; CDR2 reads FYNNEI. This CDR3 comprises 17 residues.

In regard to this clonotype: Since a much larger clone is just one base distant, this may be a read error. J is TRBJ2-3 and V is TRBV29-1; the D is unclear. Germline V gives CDR1 SQVTM, CDR2 ANQGSEA. Between the trimmed V and J ends, which lost 4 bases and 0 bases, there was a span of 11 bases. The length of the CDR3 is 14 residues. CDR3 loop: CSVVVGLSTDTQYF. The CDR3 coding sequence is TGCAGCGTTGTTGTTGGGTTAAGCACAGATACGCAGTATTTT.

The CDR3 loop reads CASSHETGSGEQFF. The DNA of the CDR3 is TGTGCCAGCAGTCATGAGACAGGCTCGGGTGAGCAGTTCTTC. V usage is TRBV4-2 and J usage is TRBJ2-1; tentative D call: TRBD1 (6 bases). V was trimmed by 6 bases and J by 9 bases, leaving 18 bases between them. CDR1 is LGHNA and CDR2 is YNFKEQ in the germline V gene. CDR3 length: 14 amino acids.

This clonotype has just a few counts. The CDR3 here is CASILGGLAAYNEQFF. DNA for the CDR3: TGTGCCAGCATCCTAGGGGGACTAGCGGCCTACAATGAGCAGTTCTTC. The rearrangement links TRBV12-3 or TRBV12-4 to TRBJ2-1; 11 nucleotides align to TRBD2. The CDR3 extends over 16 amino acids. V lost 7 bases, J lost 2 bases, and 7 bases stayed unmatched.

The J gene is TRBJ1-2, the V gene TRBV7-3; 9 nucleotides line up with TRBD1. V dropped 1 base and J dropped 6; count of bases not matched to a gene: 6. Germline values: CDR1 SGHTA, CDR2 FQGTGA. This CDR3 spans 15 amino acids. CDR3 nucleotide sequence: TGTGCCAGCAGCTTAATTCGGACAGGGGTGGATGGCTACACCTTC. Translated, it gives CASSLIRTGVDGYTF.

The CDR3 coding sequence is TGTGCCAGCAGTGCTAAAGGGGGAACCAAAGAAAAACTGTTTTTT. This sequence encodes CASSAKGGTKEKLFF. This rearrangement joins TRBV2 to TRBJ1-4; the D gene is possibly TRBD1 (6 bases). The germline gives CDR1 SNHLY, CDR2 FYNNEI. The CDR3 is 15 residues long. Trimming stripped 4 bases from V and 8 bases from J, with 17 bases between.

This chain joins TRBV4-1 and TRBJ2-1; 7 bases line up with TRBD1. Germline V CDR1 and CDR2: MGHRA, YSYEKL. Trimming removed 3 bases from V and 7 bases from J; junction bases left unmatched: 3. The CDR3 totals 13 residues. The CDR3 sequence: CASSHPRGNEQFF. The CDR3 DNA follows: TGCGCCAGCAGCCATCCCAGGGGGAATGAGCAGTTCTTC.

The J gene is TRBJ2-1, the V gene TRBV6-1; 9 bases map to TRBD1. The V and J ends lost 5 bases and 8 bases, in that order; junction bases with no gene match: 7. CDR1 is MNHNS and CDR2 is SASEGT in the germline V gene. This CDR3 is built from 14 residues. In DNA form, the CDR3 reads TGTGCCAGCAGTTCGGGACAGGGAGTATATGAGCAGTTCTTC. It translates to CASSSGQGVYEQFF.

This clonotype was observed many times. The chain carries TRBV7-2 and TRBJ2-3; 9 positions agree with TRBD2. J was trimmed by 3 bases and V by 1 base; bases with no gene match: 8. The CDR3 length is 17 residues. The germline CDR1 and CDR2 sequences are SGHTA and FQGNSA. CDR3 sequence: CASSLGRGGAGTDTQYF. In DNA, the CDR3 is TGTGCCAGCAGCTTAGGACGCGGGGGGGCCGGGACAGATACGCAGTATTTT. The variable domain in full, completed from reference TRBV7-2 and TRBJ2-3, reads GAGVSQSPSNKVTEKGKDVELRCDPISGHTALYWYRQSLGQGLEFLIYFQGNSAPDKSGLPSDRFSAERTGGSVSTLTIQRTQQEDSAVYLCASSLGRGGAGTDTQYFGPGTRLTVL.

CDR3 region: CASLGSYNEQFF. For the CDR3, the DNA is TGTGCCAGTTTAGGCTCCTACAATGAGCAGTTCTTC. The chain combines TRBV2 with TRBJ2-1, with D hard to call. The CDR3 is 12 residues long. The germline CDR1 and CDR2 sequences are SNHLY and FYNNEI. The V and J ends lost 9 bases and 0 bases respectively, with 6 bases between them.